The next 27 T cell receptor beta chains were all read from a single sample in a study of blood T cell repertoires in COVID-19. Assay: immunoSEQ multiplex PCR; the TCRdb copy retains only in-frame clones and omits some. This sample yields 490,000 or so clones, of which approximately 86% are seen a single time; around 7.9% belongs to the top ten. The sequenced sample was PBMCs or T cells enriched from blood (not recorded which). Every receptor here comes from a woman aged 55-69 years who had recovered from COVID-19.

This clone was picked up one time. As DNA, the CDR3 is TGTGCCAGCCGATCGGCAGGGATCTACAATGAGCAGTTCTTC. Translated, it gives CASRSAGIYNEQFF. The chain employs TRBV2 and TRBJ2-1, with D tentatively TRBD1 (5 bases). CDR1 and CDR2 (germline): SNHLY, FYNNEI. The length of the CDR3 is 14 residues. Trimming shortened V by 8 bases and J by 3 bases, and 14 bases separated the two germline ends.

The genes are TRBV18 and TRBJ2-7, with D possibly being TRBD1 (6 bases). V was pared by 2 bases and J by 5 bases, with 10 bases between. Germline CDR1 KGHSH, CDR2 LQKENI. The CDR3 covers 13 residues. The CDR3 DNA sequence: TGTGCCAGCTCACCATCCCCAGGGGACGAGCAGTACGTC. Amino acid sequence: CASSPSPGDEQYV.

The J gene is TRBJ1-2, the V gene TRBV6-1, with 11 bases that match TRBD1. The CDR3 spans 16 residues. Germline loops: CDR1 MNHNS, CDR2 SASEGT. Unmatched junction bases numbered 8, after V lost 4 bases and J lost 4 bases. CDR3 in amino acids: CASSANPGTGGYGYTF. CDR3 coding DNA: TGTGCCAGCAGTGCTAACCCCGGGACAGGGGGCTATGGCTACACCTTC.

This chain links TRBV23-1 with TRBJ2-7, with 8 bases aligning to TRBD2. TRBV23-1 is filed as an ORF, its function uncertain. Trimming took 0 bases from V and 2 from J; bases not matched to a gene: 3. This CDR3 comprises 15 residues. The CDR3 loop reads CASSQSAGGTYEQYF. The CDR3 bases are TGCGCCAGCAGTCAATCGGCGGGGGGAACCTACGAGCAGTACTTC.

The V call is TRBV4-1, the J call TRBJ2-3, with 7 bases lining up with TRBD2. V trimming: 2 bases; J trimming: 3 bases; junction bases outside the gene matches: 8. There are 16 residues in the CDR3. CDR1 is MGHRA and CDR2 is YSYEKL in the germline V gene. Here the CDR3 reads CASSQPKRGRTDTQYF. The CDR3 DNA sequence: TGCGCCAGCAGCCAACCCAAGCGGGGAAGAACAGATACGCAGTATTTT.

V usage is TRBV3-1 (or the pseudogene TRBV3-2) and J usage is TRBJ1-2; D remains unclear. The CDR3 has 14 residues. Germline V gene sequence: CDR1 LGHDT, CDR2 YNNKEL (reference sequence). Trimming left V 1 base short and J 5 bases short, with 11 bases between. The CDR3, as DNA: TGTGCCAGCAGCCAAGTTGCGGTCCTGTATGGCTACACCTTC. Its protein is CASSQVAVLYGYTF.

J is TRBJ2-5 and V is TRBV7-6, with 13 nucleotides matching TRBD2. CDR1 and CDR2 (germline): SGHVS, FNYEAQ. The CDR3 loop spans 15 amino acids. V gave up 5 bases and J gave up 3 bases; unmatched junction bases: 3. CDR3 in amino acids: CASSQGTSGEETQYF. The CDR3 region has the DNA TGTGCCAGCAGCCAAGGGACTAGCGGGGAAGAGACCCAGTACTTC.

This chain connects TRBV29-1 to TRBJ2-7; D is possibly TRBD2 (6 bases). The CDR3 spans 16 residues. V dropped 8 bases and J dropped 2 bases, with 25 bases sitting between them. The germline V gene encodes CDR1 SQVTM and CDR2 ANQGSEA. The CDR3 is CSPQSPGDGLTYEQYV. The DNA for the CDR3 is TGCAGCCCCCAGAGTCCCGGGGACGGACTAACCTACGAGCAGTACGTC.

The chain is built from TRBV5-1 and TRBJ1-1, with 8 bases identical to TRBD1. The CDR3 length is 14 residues. With 1 base clipped from V and 4 bases from J, the junction kept 3 bases outside the gene matches. In germline, CDR1 is SGHRS, CDR2 YFSETQ. CDR3 residues: CASSLYTGGTEAFF. The CDR3 nucleotides read TGCGCCAGCAGCTTGTACACAGGGGGCACTGAAGCTTTCTTT.

The chain joins TRBV3-1 (or the pseudogene TRBV3-2) to TRBJ2-6; TRBD2 agrees at 8 bases. The V gene end was trimmed by 1 base and the J gene end by 2 bases; junction bases not matched to a gene: 1. The CDR3 contains 16 residues. Looked up from germline, CDR1 is LGHDT and CDR2 is YNNKEL (reference sequence). The CDR3 protein is CASSQAGGAGANVLTF. DNA for the CDR3: TGTGCCAGCAGCCAAGCCGGGGGGGCTGGGGCCAACGTCCTGACTTTC.

This clone came up a few times. The chain couples TRBV5-1 to TRBJ2-1, with D perhaps TRBD1 (6 bases). There are 13 residues in the CDR3. Germline V gene data show CDR1 as SGHRS and CDR2 as YFSETQ. Between the trimmed V and J ends, which lost 1 base and 12 bases, there was a span of 14 bases. The CDR3 here is CASSLQRQDRQFF. CDR3 DNA sequence: TGCGCCAGCAGCTTGCAGCGTCAGGACAGGCAGTTCTTC.

Comment on this clone: This same CDR3 is encoded by further DNA sequences in the sample. The CDR3 coding sequence is TGCGCCAGCAGCTTGAGGCAGGGGGGCACAGATACGCAGTATTTT. Encoded protein: CASSLRQGGTDTQYF. The chain has TRBV5-1 and TRBJ2-3, with 7 bases matching TRBD1. There are 15 residues in the CDR3. The trim removed 1 base at V and 1 base at J, leaving 3 bases unmatched. Germline CDR1 and CDR2: SGHRS and YFSETQ.

This clone was counted a single time. The chain links TRBV24-1 to TRBJ2-2, with D possibly TRBD1 on 7 matching bases. V lost 9 bases and J lost 4, with 11 bases in between. The CDR3 loop spans 13 amino acids. Germline V lookup: CDR1 KGHDR, CDR2 SFDVKD. The CDR3 region has the DNA TGTGCCACCGGAGGGGACAGCACCGGGGAGCTGTTTTTT. It is translated as CATGGDSTGELFF.

The chain links TRBV5-1 to TRBJ2-6; D perhaps matches TRBD1 (6 bases). Germline CDR1 reads SGHRS; CDR2 reads YFSETQ. The CDR3 sequence is 18 residues long. Trimming took 1 base from V and 0 from J, leaving 14 bases between them. CDR3 loop: CASSLQGTISSGANVLTF. Written as DNA, the CDR3 is TGCGCCAGCAGCTTGCAGGGGACAATAAGCTCTGGGGCCAACGTCCTGACTTTC.

The rearrangement uses TRBV10-3 and TRBJ1-4; 7 nucleotides line up with TRBD1. Germline V gives CDR1 ENHRY, CDR2 SYGVKD. The CDR3 loop spans 15 amino acids. Losses at the gene ends were 2 bases for V and 6 bases for J; bases not matched to a gene: 6. The DNA for the CDR3 is TGTGCCATCAGTGAGGAGGGGGCGGCGGATGAAAAACTGTTTTTT. It specifies CAISEEGAADEKLFF.

This chain links TRBV19 with TRBJ1-5, with D unresolved. Per germline, CDR1 LNHDA and CDR2 SQIVND (reference sequence). Trimming stripped 3 bases from V and 0 bases from J, with 9 bases between. This CDR3 contains 15 residues. CDR3 loop: CASSIYSHSNQPQHF. CDR3 nucleotide sequence: TGTGCCAGTAGTATCTACAGCCATAGCAATCAGCCCCAGCATTTT. The full variable domain, rest sourced from reference TRBV19 and TRBJ1-5, is DGGITQSPKYLFRKEGQNVTLSCEQNLNHDAMYWYRQDPGQGLRLIYYSQIVNDFQKGDIAEGYSVSREKKESFPLTVTSAQKNPTAFYLCASSIYSHSNQPQHFGDGTRLSIL.

This sequence joins TRBV7-2 and TRBJ2-5; 9 positions agree with TRBD2. The ends lost 2 bases at V and 2 bases at J; junction bases unmatched: 12. The germline V gene has CDR1 SGHTA and CDR2 FQGNSA. The CDR3 covers 18 residues. The CDR3 DNA reads TGTGCCAGCAGCTTAACATGGGCTAGCGGGGCTCAGCAAGAGACCCAGTACTTC. It codes for CASSLTWASGAQQETQYF.

This rearrangement joins TRBV2 to TRBJ1-2; a weak D match, TRBD1 (5 bases). The germline CDR1 and CDR2 sequences are SNHLY and FYNNEI. The CDR3 is made up of 17 amino acids. The V and J ends lost 3 bases and 2 bases respectively, with 19 bases between them. Here the CDR3 reads CASSEGGALDTNYGYTF. In DNA form, the CDR3 reads TGTGCCAGCAGTGAGGGTGGGGCCTTGGACACCAACTATGGCTACACCTTC.

The chain links TRBV3-1 (or the pseudogene TRBV3-2) to TRBJ2-3, with 9 bases identical to TRBD2. Losses at the gene ends were 1 base for V and 2 bases for J; bases not matched to a gene: 4. This CDR3 comprises 16 residues. Germline CDR1 is LGHDT and CDR2 is YNNKEL (reference sequence). The CDR3, as DNA: TGTGCCAGCAGCCAAGTGGCGGGGGGGCACACAGATACGCAGTATTTT. It translates to CASSQVAGGHTDTQYF.

The chain employs TRBV6-5 and TRBJ1-1, with TRBD1 identical over 9 bases. In germline, CDR1 is MNHEY, CDR2 SVGAGI. With 6 bases clipped from V and 5 bases from J, the junction kept 10 bases outside the gene matches. The CDR3 sequence is 15 residues long. The chain's CDR3 is CASRPPGTGRTEAFF. CDR3 coding DNA: TGTGCCAGCAGGCCCCCCGGGACAGGGAGAACTGAAGCTTTCTTT.

The chain couples TRBV10-2 to TRBJ1-5; D is undetermined. V dropped 3 bases and J dropped 1 base, with 7 bases sitting between them. Germline V CDR1 and CDR2: WSHSY, SAAADI. The CDR3 sequence is 14 residues long. The CDR3, as DNA: TGCGCCAGCAGTGACTTAGTGAGCAATCAGCCCCAGCATTTT. This codes for CASSDLVSNQPQHF.

The genes are TRBV4-1 and TRBJ1-5; 7 bases are shared with TRBD1. The germline gives CDR1 MGHRA, CDR2 YSYEKL. The length of the CDR3 is 17 residues. V dropped 0 bases and J dropped 5; count of bases not matched to a gene: 10. This CDR3 reads CASSQEESTGSYQPQHF. As DNA, the CDR3 is TGCGCCAGCAGCCAAGAAGAATCGACAGGGAGTTATCAGCCCCAGCATTTT.

V usage is TRBV5-1 and J usage is TRBJ2-6; TRBD1 aligns across 7 bases. Germline CDR1 reads SGHRS; CDR2 reads YFSETQ. This CDR3 is built from 15 residues. Trimming took 4 bases from V and 4 from J; bases not matched to a gene: 5. CDR3 nucleotides: TGCGCCAGCAGCCCGACAGGGTACGGGGCCAACGTCCTGACTTTC. Translating gives CASSPTGYGANVLTF.

This chain joins TRBV2 and TRBJ1-2; 7 bases align to TRBD1. V was pared by 6 bases and J by 6 bases, with 7 bases of the junction left unmatched. There are 13 residues in the CDR3. Germline-derived CDR1 and CDR2 are SNHLY and FYNNEI. The CDR3 sequence is CASSRTGADGYTF. CDR3 sequence (DNA): TGTGCCAGCAGCCGAACAGGGGCGGATGGCTACACCTTC.

The genes are TRBV3-1 (or the pseudogene TRBV3-2) and TRBJ2-7, with 11 positions matching TRBD1. CDR3 length equals 16 residues. Germline CDR1 and CDR2: LGHDT and YNNKEL (reference sequence). J lost 7 bases, V lost 1 base, and 9 bases had no gene match. CDR3 DNA sequence: TGTGCCAGCAGCCAAGTTAAGGGACAGGGGGTAGGGGAGCAGTACTTC. This gives the protein CASSQVKGQGVGEQYF.

Details on this clone: Different DNA sequences within this sample yield the same CDR3. The chain combines TRBV2 with TRBJ2-7; the match to TRBD1 covers 7 bases. The CDR3 runs 16 residues. The germline V gene encodes CDR1 SNHLY and CDR2 FYNNEI. V lost 1 base, J lost 3 bases, and 9 bases stayed unmatched. CDR3 bases: TGTGCCAGCAGTGAAGAGGGGGCCGGTACCCTCTACGAGCAGTACTTC. Protein: CASSEEGAGTLYEQYF. The full variable domain, rest sourced from reference TRBV2 and TRBJ2-7, is EPEVTQTPSHQVTQMGQEVILRCVPISNHLYFYWYRQILGQKVEFLVSFYNNEISEKSEIFDDQFSVERPDGSNFTLKIRSTKLEDSAMYFCASSEEGAGTLYEQYFGPGTRLTVT.

V gene TRBV18 combines with J gene TRBJ1-1, with 10 bases aligning to TRBD1. The CDR3 has 15 residues. J gave up 4 bases and V 5 bases, and 7 bases lay outside the gene matches. The germline V gene encodes CDR1 KGHSH and CDR2 LQKENI. This chain's CDR3 is CASSSRTGGFTEAFF. The CDR3 DNA reads TGTGCCAGCTCATCCAGGACAGGGGGTTTCACTGAAGCTTTCTTT.